The rows below give T cell receptor beta chains drawn from one sample of a study of OX40 agonist ivuxolimab in advanced cancers. Measured with immunoSEQ multiplex PCR; TCRdb has only the in-frame clones, and not every one. The table has about 26,000 clones, roughly 90% seen once; the top ten hold roughly a fifth. This specimen consisted of CD4+ or CD8+ T cells sorted from blood, obtained in a trial of the OX40 agonist ivuxolimab. The source of these receptors is an adult with an advanced solid tumor such as melanoma, head and neck, liver or kidney cancer. Each CDR3 is given with its conserved first and last residue. The D gene is left open where the match is weak. Clone size appears in some rows only: once, few, many, or a class for an expanded clone.

clone size: once; V gene: TRBV28; J gene: TRBJ2-3; D gene: .; CDR3 protein: CASSFGDTQYF; CDR3 DNA: TGTGCCAGCAGTTTTGGTGATACGCAGTATTTT
clone size: .; V gene: TRBV29-1; J gene: TRBJ2-5; D gene: TRBD1; CDR3 protein: CSARTGFQETQYF; CDR3 DNA: TGCAGCGCCCGGACAGGTTTTCAAGAGACCCAGTACTTC
clone size: .; V gene: TRBV5-4; J gene: TRBJ2-5; D gene: .; CDR3 protein: CASNLVGAGETQYF; CDR3 DNA: TGTGCCAGCAACCTAGTGGGCGCGGGGGAGACCCAGTACTTC
clone size: .; V gene: TRBV7-6; J gene: TRBJ2-7; D gene: TRBD1; CDR3 protein: CASSFGQGIHEQYF; CDR3 DNA: TGTGCCAGCAGCTTTGGACAGGGTATACACGAGCAGTACTTC
clone size: .; V gene: TRBV6-5; J gene: TRBJ2-7; D gene: .; CDR3 protein: CASSYSSSSYEQYF; CDR3 DNA: TGTGCCAGCAGTTACTCCTCCAGTTCCTACGAGCAGTACTTC
clone size: .; V gene: TRBV4-3; J gene: TRBJ2-1; D gene: TRBD2; CDR3 protein: CASSQASGLAAHEQFF; CDR3 DNA: TGCGCCAGCAGCCAAGCCTCGGGACTAGCGGCCCATGAGCAGTTCTTC
clone size: .; V gene: TRBV19; J gene: TRBJ2-7; D gene: .; CDR3 protein: CASSFIGQKGYEQYF; CDR3 DNA: TGTGCCAGTAGCTTCATCGGACAGAAGGGCTACGAGCAGTACTTC
clone size: .; V gene: TRBV27; J gene: TRBJ1-2; D gene: .; CDR3 protein: CASSPRTNYGYTF; CDR3 DNA: TGTGCCAGCAGTCCCCGGACCAACTATGGCTACACCTTC
clone size: .; V gene: TRBV7-8; J gene: TRBJ2-1; D gene: .; CDR3 protein: CASSLVQGEQFF; CDR3 DNA: TGTGCCAGCAGCTTAGTGCAGGGTGAGCAGTTCTTC
clone size: .; V gene: TRBV15; J gene: TRBJ1-4; D gene: TRBD1; CDR3 protein: CATSRRGQGASNEKLFF; CDR3 DNA: TGTGCCACCAGCAGACGGGGACAGGGGGCTTCTAATGAAAAACTGTTTTTT
clone size: .; V gene: TRBV27; J gene: TRBJ2-1; D gene: TRBD2; CDR3 protein: CASTRLAGGGEQFF; CDR3 DNA: TGTGCCAGCACGCGACTAGCGGGAGGGGGTGAGCAGTTCTTC
clone size: .; V gene: TRBV5-5; J gene: TRBJ2-7; D gene: .; CDR3 protein: CASSLGGAEQYF; CDR3 DNA: TGTGCCAGCAGCTTAGGGGGGGCCGAGCAGTACTTC
clone size: .; V gene: TRBV7-8; J gene: TRBJ2-5; D gene: TRBD1; CDR3 protein: CASSSTGLETQYF; CDR3 DNA: TGTGCCAGCAGCTCGACAGGGTTAGAGACCCAGTACTTC
clone size: once; V gene: TRBV4-3; J gene: TRBJ1-1; D gene: TRBD1; CDR3 protein: CASSPDKPGQGLSEAFF; CDR3 DNA: TGCGCCAGCAGCCCAGACAAGCCGGGACAGGGGCTTTCTGAAGCTTTCTTT
clone size: .; V gene: TRBV4-2; J gene: TRBJ2-5; D gene: TRBD2; CDR3 protein: CASSQVDGGGVETQYF; CDR3 DNA: TGTGCCAGCAGCCAAGTCGACGGGGGGGGTGTAGAGACCCAGTACTTC
clone size: few; V gene: TRBV10-2; J gene: TRBJ2-1; D gene: .; CDR3 protein: CATEPGPSYNEQFF; CDR3 DNA: TGCGCCACCGAACCGGGACCCTCCTACAATGAGCAGTTCTTC
clone size: once; V gene: TRBV7-3; J gene: TRBJ2-1; D gene: .; CDR3 protein: CASSLGNNEQFF; CDR3 DNA: TGTGCCAGCAGCTTAGGTAACAATGAGCAGTTCTTC
clone size: .; V gene: TRBV9; J gene: TRBJ1-2; D gene: .; CDR3 protein: CASSVVEGLGYGYTF; CDR3 DNA: TGTGCCAGCAGCGTAGTAGAGGGGTTAGGCTATGGCTACACCTTC
clone size: .; V gene: TRBV9; J gene: TRBJ1-2; D gene: .; CDR3 protein: CASSPGGNYGYTF; CDR3 DNA: TGTGCCAGCAGTCCGGGTGGTAACTATGGCTACACCTTC
clone size: .; V gene: TRBV5-6; J gene: TRBJ2-5; D gene: TRBD2; CDR3 protein: CASSFYSGSGVQETQYF; CDR3 DNA: TGTGCCAGCAGCTTTTATAGCGGGAGTGGTGTCCAAGAGACCCAGTACTTC
clone size: .; V gene: TRBV7-2; J gene: TRBJ2-5; D gene: .; CDR3 protein: CASSHFFGQSQETQYF; CDR3 DNA: TGTGCCAGCAGCCATTTTTTTGGACAGTCCCAAGAGACCCAGTACTTC
clone size: .; V gene: TRBV5-8; J gene: TRBJ2-7; D gene: .; CDR3 protein: CASSLGFYEQYF; CDR3 DNA: TGTGCCAGCAGCTTAGGGTTCTACGAGCAGTACTTC
clone size: .; V gene: TRBV27; J gene: TRBJ2-3; D gene: TRBD2; CDR3 protein: CASSGRGYTDTQYF; CDR3 DNA: TGTGCCAGCAGTGGGCGGGGGTACACAGATACGCAGTATTTT
clone size: .; V gene: TRBV6-5; J gene: TRBJ1-5; D gene: .; CDR3 protein: CASSLRLNQPQHF; CDR3 DNA: TGTGCCAGCTCCCTTCGGCTTAATCAGCCCCAGCATTTT
clone size: .; V gene: TRBV6-6; J gene: TRBJ2-5; D gene: TRBD2; CDR3 protein: CASSLLAGGTGGQYF; CDR3 DNA: TGTGCCAGCAGTTTACTAGCGGGGGGCACCGGTGGCCAGTACTTC
clone size: .; V gene: TRBV10-2; J gene: TRBJ1-3; D gene: .; CDR3 protein: CASSVGRSSGNTIYF; CDR3 DNA: TGCGCCAGCAGCGTAGGACGTAGCTCTGGAAACACCATATATTTT
clone size: .; V gene: TRBV6-5; J gene: TRBJ2-4; D gene: TRBD1; CDR3 protein: CASSPSTGGNIQYF; CDR3 DNA: TGTGCCAGCAGTCCCTCGACAGGGGGGAACATTCAGTACTTC
clone size: .; V gene: TRBV19; J gene: TRBJ2-7; D gene: TRBD2; CDR3 protein: CASSTASGSYEQYF; CDR3 DNA: TGTGCCAGTAGTACGGCTAGCGGGAGCTACGAGCAGTACTTC
clone size: once; V gene: TRBV7-9; J gene: TRBJ2-2; D gene: .; CDR3 protein: CASSSLTGELFF; CDR3 DNA: TGTGCCAGCAGCTCGTTGACCGGGGAGCTGTTTTTT
clone size: .; V gene: TRBV1; J gene: TRBJ2-3; D gene: .; CDR3 protein: CTSSQGRNRTDTQYF; CDR3 DNA: TGCACCAGCAGCCAAGGCAGGAACCGCACAGATACGCAGTATTTT
clone size: once; V gene: TRBV6-1; J gene: TRBJ1-1; D gene: .; CDR3 protein: CASRDSLGTEAFF; CDR3 DNA: TGTGCCAGCAGAGACAGTTTGGGAACTGAAGCTTTCTTT
clone size: .; V gene: TRBV7-8; J gene: TRBJ2-7; D gene: .; CDR3 protein: CASSLVESMREQYF; CDR3 DNA: TGTGCCAGCAGCTTAGTAGAATCGATGAGAGAGCAGTACTTC
clone size: .; V gene: TRBV5-1; J gene: TRBJ2-1; D gene: TRBD2; CDR3 protein: CASSLDPSGSSYNEQFF; CDR3 DNA: TGCGCCAGCAGCTTGGACCCTAGCGGAAGCTCCTACAATGAGCAGTTCTTC
clone size: .; V gene: TRBV15; J gene: TRBJ2-3; D gene: .; CDR3 protein: CATSRDYAGRGTDTQYF; CDR3 DNA: TGTGCCACCAGCAGAGATTACGCAGGGCGCGGCACAGATACGCAGTATTTT
clone size: .; V gene: TRBV27; J gene: TRBJ2-7; D gene: TRBD1; CDR3 protein: CASSLSATGVNEQYF; CDR3 DNA: TGTGCCAGCAGTTTATCCGCGACAGGGGTAAACGAGCAGTACTTC
clone size: .; V gene: TRBV5-5; J gene: TRBJ2-1; D gene: TRBD2; CDR3 protein: CASSLDLTSGGIEQFF; CDR3 DNA: TGTGCCAGCAGCTTGGATCTAACTAGCGGGGGAATTGAGCAGTTCTTC
clone size: .; V gene: TRBV7-2; J gene: TRBJ2-3; D gene: .; CDR3 protein: CASSSLRSERTQYF; CDR3 DNA: TGTGCCAGCAGCTCCCTTCGGTCGGAGCGTACGCAGTATTTT
clone size: .; V gene: TRBV6-6; J gene: TRBJ2-3; D gene: TRBD2; CDR3 protein: CASSYSGGGAPDTQYF; CDR3 DNA: TGTGCCAGCAGTTACTCAGGCGGGGGGGCCCCAGATACGCAGTATTTT
clone size: .; V gene: TRBV5-5; J gene: TRBJ1-5; D gene: .; CDR3 protein: CASSLGQLGNQPQHF; CDR3 DNA: TGTGCCAGCAGCTTGGGACAGTTGGGCAATCAGCCCCAGCATTTT
clone size: .; V gene: TRBV7-9; J gene: TRBJ1-2; D gene: TRBD1; CDR3 protein: CASRDHRGGYTF; CDR3 DNA: TGTGCCAGCAGAGACCACAGGGGTGGCTACACCTTC
clone size: few; V gene: TRBV15; J gene: TRBJ2-5; D gene: .; CDR3 protein: CATSRDLREYEETQYF; CDR3 DNA: TGTGCCACCAGCAGAGATCTTAGGGAGTACGAGGAGACCCAGTACTTC
clone size: once; V gene: TRBV28; J gene: TRBJ2-2; D gene: TRBD1; CDR3 protein: CASSSTGTGPGELFF; CDR3 DNA: TGTGCCAGCAGTTCAACCGGGACAGGGCCCGGGGAGCTGTTTTTT
clone size: .; V gene: TRBV27; J gene: TRBJ1-2; D gene: .; CDR3 protein: CASSPTNYGYTF; CDR3 DNA: TGTGCCAGCAGTCCGACTAACTATGGCTACACCTTC
clone size: .; V gene: TRBV13; J gene: TRBJ2-1; D gene: TRBD2; CDR3 protein: CASSLVLAGGNEQFF; CDR3 DNA: TGTGCCAGCAGCTTAGTGCTAGCGGGTGGGAATGAGCAGTTCTTC
clone size: .; V gene: TRBV6-6; J gene: TRBJ1-5; D gene: .; CDR3 protein: CASLYGPGGNQPQHF; CDR3 DNA: TGTGCCAGCCTTTATGGTCCTGGGGGCAATCAGCCCCAGCATTTT
clone size: .; V gene: TRBV27; J gene: TRBJ1-2; D gene: .; CDR3 protein: CASRLTGSDGYTF; CDR3 DNA: TGTGCCAGCAGACTAACGGGCAGCGATGGCTACACCTTC
clone size: .; V gene: TRBV29-1; J gene: TRBJ1-1; D gene: TRBD1; CDR3 protein: CSVVGRGKNTEAFF; CDR3 DNA: TGCAGCGTTGTAGGCAGGGGGAAAAACACTGAAGCTTTCTTT
clone size: .; V gene: TRBV11-2; J gene: TRBJ1-5; D gene: .; CDR3 protein: CASSLTVSNQPQHF; CDR3 DNA: TGTGCCAGCAGCCTGACAGTTAGCAATCAGCCCCAGCATTTT
clone size: .; V gene: TRBV28; J gene: TRBJ2-2; D gene: TRBD1; CDR3 protein: CASSSRTGGLGGELFF; CDR3 DNA: TGTGCCAGCAGTTCCCGTACAGGGGGATTGGGCGGGGAGCTGTTTTTT
clone size: .; V gene: TRBV6-5; J gene: TRBJ2-2; D gene: .; CDR3 protein: CASSYSREITGELFF; CDR3 DNA: TGTGCCAGCAGTTACAGCAGGGAGATAACCGGGGAGCTGTTTTTT
clone size: .; V gene: TRBV27; J gene: TRBJ2-1; D gene: TRBD2; CDR3 protein: CASRIAGGLNEQFF; CDR3 DNA: TGTGCCAGCAGGATAGCGGGGGGGCTCAATGAGCAGTTCTTC
clone size: .; V gene: TRBV18; J gene: TRBJ2-2; D gene: .; CDR3 protein: CASSPTGELFF; CDR3 DNA: TGTGCCAGCTCACCCACGGGGGAGCTGTTTTTT
clone size: .; V gene: TRBV28; J gene: TRBJ2-1; D gene: TRBD2; CDR3 protein: CASSLPTSGSPRNPSYNEQFF; CDR3 DNA: TGTGCCAGCAGTTTACCGACTAGCGGGAGTCCTCGTAACCCCTCCTACAATGAGCAGTTCTTC
clone size: .; V gene: TRBV5-1; J gene: TRBJ2-5; D gene: .; CDR3 protein: CASSLDGGTDF; CDR3 DNA: TGCGCCAGCAGCTTGGACGGGGGAACGGACTTC